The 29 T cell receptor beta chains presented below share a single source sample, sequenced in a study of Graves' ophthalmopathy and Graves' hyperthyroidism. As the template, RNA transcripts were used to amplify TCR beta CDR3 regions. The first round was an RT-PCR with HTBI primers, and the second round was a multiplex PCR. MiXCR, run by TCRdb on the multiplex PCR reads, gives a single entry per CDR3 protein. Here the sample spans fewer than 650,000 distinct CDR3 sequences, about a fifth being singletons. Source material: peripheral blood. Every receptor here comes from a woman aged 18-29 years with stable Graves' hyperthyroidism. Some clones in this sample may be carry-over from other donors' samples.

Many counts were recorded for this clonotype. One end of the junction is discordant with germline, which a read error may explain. The CDR3 here is CASSLLHPTIHF. The CDR3 nucleotides read TGTGCCAGCAGTTTGTTACATCCGACTATACATTTT. The rearrangement joins TRBV12-3 or TRBV12-4 to TRBJ1-3; D unresolved. This CDR3 is built from 12 residues.

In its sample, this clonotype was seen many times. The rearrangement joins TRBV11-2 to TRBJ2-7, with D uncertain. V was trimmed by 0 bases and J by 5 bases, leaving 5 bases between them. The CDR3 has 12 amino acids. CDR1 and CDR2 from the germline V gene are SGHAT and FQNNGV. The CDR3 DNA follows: TGTGCCAGCAGCTTAGATAGGGACGAGCAGTACTTC. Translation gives CASSLDRDEQYF.

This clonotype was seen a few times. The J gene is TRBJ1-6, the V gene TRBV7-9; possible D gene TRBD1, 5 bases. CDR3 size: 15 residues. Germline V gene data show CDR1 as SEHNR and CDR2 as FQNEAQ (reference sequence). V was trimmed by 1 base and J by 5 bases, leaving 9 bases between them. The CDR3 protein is CASSLVRGNNSPLHF. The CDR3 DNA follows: TGTGCCAGCAGCTTAGTAAGGGGAAATAATTCACCCCTCCACTTT.

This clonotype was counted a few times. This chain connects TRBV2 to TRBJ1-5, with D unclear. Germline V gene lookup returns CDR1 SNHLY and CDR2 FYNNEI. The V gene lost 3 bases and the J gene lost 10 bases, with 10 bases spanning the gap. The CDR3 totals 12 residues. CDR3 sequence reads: CASSEGKVPQHF. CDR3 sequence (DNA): TGTGCCAGCAGTGAGGGTAAAGTACCCCAGCATTTT.

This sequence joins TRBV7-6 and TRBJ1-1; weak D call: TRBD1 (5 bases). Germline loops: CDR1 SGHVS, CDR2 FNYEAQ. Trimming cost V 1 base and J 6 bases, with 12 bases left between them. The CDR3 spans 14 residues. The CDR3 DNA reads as TGTGCCAGCAGCTTAGGGGACGTAACTTCTGAAGCTTTCTTT. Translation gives CASSLGDVTSEAFF.

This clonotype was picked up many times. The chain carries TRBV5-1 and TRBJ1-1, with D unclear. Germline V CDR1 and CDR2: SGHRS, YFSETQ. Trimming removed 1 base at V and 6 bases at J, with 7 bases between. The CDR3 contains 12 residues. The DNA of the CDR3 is TGCGCCAGCAGCTTGTCGGGAGCTGAAGCTTTCTTT. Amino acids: CASSLSGAEAFF.

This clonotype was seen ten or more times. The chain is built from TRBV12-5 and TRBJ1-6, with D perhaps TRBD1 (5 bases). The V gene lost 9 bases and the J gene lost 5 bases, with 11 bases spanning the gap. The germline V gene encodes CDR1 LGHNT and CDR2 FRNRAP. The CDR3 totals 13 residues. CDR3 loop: CASVGRNNSPLHF. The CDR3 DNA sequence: TGTGCTAGCGTGGGACGGAATAATTCACCCCTCCACTTT.

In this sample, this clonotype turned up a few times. The CDR3 DNA is TGTGCCAGCTCGCAGGGAGGAGGGAGGTCCTCCTATAATTCACCCCTCCACTTT. It encodes CASSQGGGRSSYNSPLHF. The chain recombines TRBV18 with TRBJ1-6; weak D call: TRBD1 (5 bases). There are 18 residues in the CDR3. Deletions cut 6 bases from V and 0 bases from J, with 18 bases between. Germline CDR1 and CDR2: KGHSH and LQKENI.

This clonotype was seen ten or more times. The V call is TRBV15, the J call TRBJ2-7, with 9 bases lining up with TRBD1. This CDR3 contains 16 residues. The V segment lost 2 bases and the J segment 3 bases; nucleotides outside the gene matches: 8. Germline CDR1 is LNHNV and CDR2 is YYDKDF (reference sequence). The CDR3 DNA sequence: TGTGCCACCAGCAGACCCCTAATGACAGGGGGCTACGAGCAGTACTTC. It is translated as CATSRPLMTGGYEQYF.

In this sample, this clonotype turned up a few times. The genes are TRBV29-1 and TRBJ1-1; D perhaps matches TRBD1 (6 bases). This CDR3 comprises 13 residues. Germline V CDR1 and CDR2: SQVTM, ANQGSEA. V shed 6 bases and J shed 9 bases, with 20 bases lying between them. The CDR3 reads CSVETDSSHKAFF. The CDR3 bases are TGCAGCGTCGAAACGGACAGTTCACACAAAGCTTTCTTT.

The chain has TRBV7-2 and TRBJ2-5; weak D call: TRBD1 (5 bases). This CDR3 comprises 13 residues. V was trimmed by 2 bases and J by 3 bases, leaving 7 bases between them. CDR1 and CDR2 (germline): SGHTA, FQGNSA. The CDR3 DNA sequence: TGTGCCAGCAGCTTACTCAGGGAAGAGACCCAGTACTTC. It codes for CASSLLREETQYF.

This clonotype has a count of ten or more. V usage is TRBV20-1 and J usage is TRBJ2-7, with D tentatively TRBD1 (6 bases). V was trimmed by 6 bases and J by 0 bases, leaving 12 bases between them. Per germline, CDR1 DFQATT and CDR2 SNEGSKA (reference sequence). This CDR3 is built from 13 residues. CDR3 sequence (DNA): TGCAGTGCCCAAGGGACAACCTCCTACGAGCAGTACTTC. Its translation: CSAQGTTSYEQYF.

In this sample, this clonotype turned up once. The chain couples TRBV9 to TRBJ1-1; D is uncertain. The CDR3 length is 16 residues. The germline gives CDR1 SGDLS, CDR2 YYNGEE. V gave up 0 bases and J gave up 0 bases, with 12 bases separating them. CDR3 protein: CASSVVAGDMNTEAFF. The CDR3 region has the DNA TGTGCCAGCAGCGTAGTGGCCGGAGATATGAACACTGAAGCTTTCTTT. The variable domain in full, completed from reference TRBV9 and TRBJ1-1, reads DSGVTQTPKHLITATGQRVTLRCSPRSGDLSVYWYQQSLDQGLQFLIQYYNGEERAKGNILERFSAQQFPDLHSELNLSSLELGDSALYFCASSVVAGDMNTEAFFGQGTRLTVV.

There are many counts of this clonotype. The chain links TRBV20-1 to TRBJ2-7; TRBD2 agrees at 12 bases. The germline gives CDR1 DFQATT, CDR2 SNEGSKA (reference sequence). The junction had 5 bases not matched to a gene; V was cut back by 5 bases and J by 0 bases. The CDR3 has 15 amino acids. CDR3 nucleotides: TGCAGTGCTGAACCACTAGCGGGAGGCTCCTACGAGCAGTACTTC. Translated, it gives CSAEPLAGGSYEQYF.

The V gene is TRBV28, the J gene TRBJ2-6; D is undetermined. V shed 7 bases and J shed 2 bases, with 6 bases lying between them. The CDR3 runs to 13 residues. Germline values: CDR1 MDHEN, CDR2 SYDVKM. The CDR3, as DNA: TGTGCCAGCATCCTTACTGGGGCCAACGTCCTGACTTTC. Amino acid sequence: CASILTGANVLTF.

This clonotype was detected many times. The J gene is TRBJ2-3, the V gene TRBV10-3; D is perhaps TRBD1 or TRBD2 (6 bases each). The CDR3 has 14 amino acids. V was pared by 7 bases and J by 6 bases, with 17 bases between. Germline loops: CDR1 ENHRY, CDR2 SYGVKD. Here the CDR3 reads CAIMTSAGADTQYF. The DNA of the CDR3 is TGTGCCATCATGACTAGTGCAGGGGCCGATACGCAGTATTTT.

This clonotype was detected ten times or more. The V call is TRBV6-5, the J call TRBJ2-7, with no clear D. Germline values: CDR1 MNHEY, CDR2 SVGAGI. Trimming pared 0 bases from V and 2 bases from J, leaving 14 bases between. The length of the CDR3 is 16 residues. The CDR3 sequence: CASSYSLVGSAYEQYF. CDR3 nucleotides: TGTGCCAGCAGTTACTCGTTAGTGGGGTCGGCCTACGAGCAGTACTTC.

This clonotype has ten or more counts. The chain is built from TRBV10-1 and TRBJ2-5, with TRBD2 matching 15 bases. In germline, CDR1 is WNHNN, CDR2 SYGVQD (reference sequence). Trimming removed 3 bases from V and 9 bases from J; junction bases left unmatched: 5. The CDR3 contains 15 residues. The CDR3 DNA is TGCGCCAGCAGTGACGGGACTAGCGGGGGGTCGCCCCAGTACTTC. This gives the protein CASSDGTSGGSPQYF.

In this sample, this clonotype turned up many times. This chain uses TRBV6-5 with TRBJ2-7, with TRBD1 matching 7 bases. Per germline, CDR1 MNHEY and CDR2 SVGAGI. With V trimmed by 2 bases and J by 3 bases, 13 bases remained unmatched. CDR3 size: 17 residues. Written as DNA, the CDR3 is TGTGCCAGCAGTTACCCTGAAAGGGGGCTTACGTACTACGAGCAGTACTTC. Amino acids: CASSYPERGLTYYEQYF.

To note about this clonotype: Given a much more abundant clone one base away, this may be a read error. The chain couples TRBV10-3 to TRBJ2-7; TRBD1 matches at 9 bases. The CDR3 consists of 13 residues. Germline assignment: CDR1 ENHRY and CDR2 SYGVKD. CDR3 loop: CATSPGTGYERYF. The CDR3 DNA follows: TGTGCCACCAGTCCCGGGACAGGGTACGAGCGGTACTTC.

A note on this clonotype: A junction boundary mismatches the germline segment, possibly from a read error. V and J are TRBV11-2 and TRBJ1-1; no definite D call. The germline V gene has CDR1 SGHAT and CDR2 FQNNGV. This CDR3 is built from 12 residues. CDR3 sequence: CASSLGRTEACF. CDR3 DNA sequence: TGTGCCAGCAGCTTAGGTCGCACTGAAGCTTGCTTT.

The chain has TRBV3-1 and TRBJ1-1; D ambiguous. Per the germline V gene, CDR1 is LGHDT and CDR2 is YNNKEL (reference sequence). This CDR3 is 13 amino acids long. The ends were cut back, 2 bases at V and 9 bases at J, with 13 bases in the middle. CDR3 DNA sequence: TGTGCCAGCAGCCAAAGGACCACAGAAAAAGCTTTCTTT. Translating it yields CASSQRTTEKAFF.

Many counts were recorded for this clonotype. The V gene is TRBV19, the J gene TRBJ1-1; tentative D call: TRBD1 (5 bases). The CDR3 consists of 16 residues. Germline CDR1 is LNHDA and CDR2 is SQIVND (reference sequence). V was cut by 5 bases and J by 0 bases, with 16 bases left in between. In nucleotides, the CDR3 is TGTGCCAGTAGTCCCCGGACCAAGGGGATGAACACTGAAGCTTTCTTT. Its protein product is CASSPRTKGMNTEAFF.

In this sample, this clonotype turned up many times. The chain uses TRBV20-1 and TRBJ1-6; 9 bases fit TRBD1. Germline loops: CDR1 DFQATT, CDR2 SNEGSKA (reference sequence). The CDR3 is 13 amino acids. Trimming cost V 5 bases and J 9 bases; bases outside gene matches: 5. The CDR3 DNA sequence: TGCAGTGCTTCCGGGACAGGGACTTCACCCCTCCACTTT. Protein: CSASGTGTSPLHF.

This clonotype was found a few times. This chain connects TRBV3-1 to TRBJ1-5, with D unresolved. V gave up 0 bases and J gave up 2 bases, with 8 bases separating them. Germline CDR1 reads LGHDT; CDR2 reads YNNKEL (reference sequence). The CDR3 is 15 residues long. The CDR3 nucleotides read TGTGCCAGCAGCCAAGATTTACACCGCAATCAGCCCCAGCATTTT. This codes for CASSQDLHRNQPQHF.

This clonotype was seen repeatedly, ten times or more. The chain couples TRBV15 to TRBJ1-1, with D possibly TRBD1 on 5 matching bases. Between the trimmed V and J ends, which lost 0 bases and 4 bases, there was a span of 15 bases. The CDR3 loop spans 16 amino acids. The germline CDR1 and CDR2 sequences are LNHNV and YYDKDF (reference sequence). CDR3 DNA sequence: TGTGCCACCAGCAGAGATCTGGGGGGTAAGGGCACTGAAGCTTTCTTT. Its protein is CATSRDLGGKGTEAFF.

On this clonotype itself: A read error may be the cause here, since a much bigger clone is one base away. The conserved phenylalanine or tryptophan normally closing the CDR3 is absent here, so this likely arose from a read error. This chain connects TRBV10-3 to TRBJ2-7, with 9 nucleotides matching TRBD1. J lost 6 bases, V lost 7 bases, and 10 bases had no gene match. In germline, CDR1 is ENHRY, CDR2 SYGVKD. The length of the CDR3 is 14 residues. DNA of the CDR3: TGTGCCATCACCAACCGGGACAGGGATCGCGAGCAGTACTAC. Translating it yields CAITNRDRDREQYY.

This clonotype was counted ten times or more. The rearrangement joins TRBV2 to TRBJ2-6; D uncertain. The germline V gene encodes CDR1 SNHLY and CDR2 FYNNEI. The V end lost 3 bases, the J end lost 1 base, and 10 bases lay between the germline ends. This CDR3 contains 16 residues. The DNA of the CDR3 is TGTGCCAGCAGTGACCCCCTCAGGTCTGGGGCCAACGTCCTGACTTTC. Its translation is CASSDPLRSGANVLTF.

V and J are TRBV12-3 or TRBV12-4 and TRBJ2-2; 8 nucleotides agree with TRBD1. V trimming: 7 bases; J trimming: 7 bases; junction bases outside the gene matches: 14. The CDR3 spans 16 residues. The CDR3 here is CASIRAGTGYIGELFF. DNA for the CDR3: TGTGCCAGCATTCGAGCCGGGACAGGATACATCGGGGAGCTGTTTTTT.